The T cell receptor beta chain under discussion was sequenced for a study of T cell changes during pregnancy in multiple sclerosis. The assay was immunoSEQ multiplex PCR, and TCRdb's table has in-frame clones only and misses some. The sample includes about 68,000 clones, around nine tenths of them seen just once. Germline loops: CDR1 KGHSH, CDR2 LQKENI. This CDR3 has 16 residues. The V end was cut by 1 base, the J end by 5 bases, with 18 bases between. The chain employs TRBV18 and TRBJ2-7; possibly TRBD1 for D (6 bases). Sequenced material: peripheral blood, taken in the third trimester of pregnancy. The source is a female donor with multiple sclerosis, enrolled in a pregnancy study. CDR3 nucleotides: TGTGCCAGCTCACCACAGGGGGTAGCCCAGAGCGACGAGCAGTACTTC. The encoded protein is CASSPQGVAQSDEQYF.